This TCR beta chain was retrieved from a study of OX40 agonist ivuxolimab in advanced cancers. Study overall: Of mixed ages from roughly 23 to 80 and averaging around 60 years, the group was 65% to 85% male. Regarding the study as a whole: Blood T cells, both CD4+ and CD8+, expanded clonally by week 6 at 0.1 to 3.0 mg/kg.

Sequencing used immunoSEQ multiplex PCR; TCRdb keeps in-frame clones, though not all of them. The data hold 50,000 to 65,000 clones, with around 82% observed a single time. This CDR3 is built from 13 residues. Germline CDR1 and CDR2: SGHNT and YYREEE (reference sequence). The V gene lost 7 bases and the J gene lost 4 bases, with 14 bases spanning the gap. In the case of this clone: Its antigen is unknown.

This TCR was recovered from an adult with an advanced solid tumor such as melanoma, head and neck, liver or kidney cancer. The material was CD4+ or CD8+ T cells sorted from blood, obtained in a trial of the OX40 agonist ivuxolimab. This sequence joins TRBV5-4 and TRBJ1-2; no definite D call. This CDR3 reads CASGFWGFYGYTF. CDR3 coding DNA: TGTGCCAGCGGATTCTGGGGTTTCTATGGCTACACCTTC.